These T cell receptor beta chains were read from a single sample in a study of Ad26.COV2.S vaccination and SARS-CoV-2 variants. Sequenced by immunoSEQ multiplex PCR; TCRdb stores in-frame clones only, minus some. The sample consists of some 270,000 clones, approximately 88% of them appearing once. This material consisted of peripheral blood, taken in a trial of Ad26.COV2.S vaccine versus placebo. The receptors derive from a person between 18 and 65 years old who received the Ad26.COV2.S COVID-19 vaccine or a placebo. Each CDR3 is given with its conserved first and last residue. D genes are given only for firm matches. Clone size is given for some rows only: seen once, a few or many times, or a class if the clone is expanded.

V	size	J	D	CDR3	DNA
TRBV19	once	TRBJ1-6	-	CASSPGAENSPLHF	TGTGCCAGTAGTCCAGGGGCGGAAAATTCACCCCTCCACTTT
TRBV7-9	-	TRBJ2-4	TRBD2	CASSPNFRLADVQNIQYF	TGTGCCAGCAGCCCCAATTTTCGACTAGCTGATGTTCAAAACATTCAGTACTTC
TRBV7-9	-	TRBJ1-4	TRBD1	CASRPRQGSGEKLFF	TGTGCCAGCAGGCCGCGACAGGGCTCAGGGGAAAAACTGTTTTTT
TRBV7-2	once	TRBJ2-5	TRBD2	CASSLSGTSVQETQYF	TGTGCCAGCAGCTTATCTGGGACTAGCGTCCAAGAGACCCAGTACTTC
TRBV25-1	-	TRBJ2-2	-	CASSAYRGTYPGTGELFF	TGTGCCAGCAGTGCCTATAGGGGGACCTACCCGGGCACCGGGGAGCTGTTTTTT
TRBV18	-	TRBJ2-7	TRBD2	CASSPRYAGGPGEQYF	TGTGCCAGCTCACCACGTTACGCGGGGGGGCCGGGCGAGCAGTACTTC
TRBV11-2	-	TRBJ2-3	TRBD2	CASNGLADTDTQYF	TGTGCCAGCAATGGACTAGCGGACACAGATACGCAGTATTTT
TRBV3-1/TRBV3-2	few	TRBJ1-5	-	CASSQTGIYSNQPQHF	TGTGCCAGCAGCCAGACCGGGATATATAGCAATCAGCCCCAGCATTTT
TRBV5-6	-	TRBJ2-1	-	CASSLAGGNEQFF	TGTGCCAGCAGCTTGGCCGGGGGCAATGAGCAGTTCTTC
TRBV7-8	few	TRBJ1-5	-	CASSFGGNNGQPQHF	TGTGCCAGCAGCTTCGGGGGGAACAATGGTCAGCCCCAGCATTTT
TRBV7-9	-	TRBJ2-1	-	CASSLAPSNEQFF	TGTGCCAGCAGCTTAGCGCCCTCCAATGAGCAGTTCTTC
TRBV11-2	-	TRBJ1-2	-	CASSFGQSNYGYTF	TGTGCCAGCAGCTTCGGACAAAGCAACTATGGCTACACCTTC
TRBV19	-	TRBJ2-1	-	CASSIDPRGASGPSSYNEQFF	TGTGCCAGTAGTATAGATCCGAGGGGGGCATCGGGCCCGAGCTCCTACAATGAGCAGTTCTTC
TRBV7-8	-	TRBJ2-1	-	CASSLLYNEQFF	TGTGCCAGCAGCCTGCTATACAATGAGCAGTTCTTC
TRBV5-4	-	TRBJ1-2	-	CASRKSQGEDGYTF	TGTGCCAGCAGGAAATCACAGGGAGAGGATGGCTACACCTTC
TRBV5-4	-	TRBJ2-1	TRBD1	CASSLTGGLHNEQFF	TGTGCCAGCAGCTTGACAGGGGGGTTGCACAATGAGCAGTTCTTC
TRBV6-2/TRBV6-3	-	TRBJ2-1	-	CASSYSRQGGNEQFF	TGTGCCAGCAGTTACTCGAGACAGGGAGGAAATGAGCAGTTCTTC
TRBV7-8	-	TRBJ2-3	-	CASSSVADLRLTTDTQYF	TGTGCCAGCAGCAGTGTAGCGGACCTACGTCTAACTACAGATACGCAGTATTTT
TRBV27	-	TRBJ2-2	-	CASSPSTGGGTGELFF	TGTGCCAGCAGTCCCTCTACAGGGGGGGGCACCGGGGAGCTGTTTTTT
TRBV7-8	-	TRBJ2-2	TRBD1	CASSLVPGQGFRTGELFF	TGTGCCAGCAGCCTCGTCCCGGGACAGGGTTTTAGGACCGGGGAGCTGTTTTTT
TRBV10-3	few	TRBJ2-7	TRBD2	CAISEGTSRSYEQYF	TGTGCCATCAGTGAGGGGACTAGCCGCTCCTACGAGCAGTACTTC
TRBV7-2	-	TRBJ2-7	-	CASSLVSASYEQYF	TGTGCCAGCAGCTTAGTTTCGGCTAGCTACGAGCAGTACTTC
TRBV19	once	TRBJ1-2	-	CASSRPSLHYGYTF	TGTGCCAGCTCCCGACCGAGCCTACACTATGGCTACACCTTC
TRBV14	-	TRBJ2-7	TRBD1	CASRPDRGSYEQYF	TGTGCCAGCAGACCGGACAGGGGCTCCTACGAGCAGTACTTC
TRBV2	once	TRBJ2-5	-	CASSERRVRETQYF	TGTGCCAGCAGTGAGCGTAGGGTGCGGGAGACCCAGTACTTC
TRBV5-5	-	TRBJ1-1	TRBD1	CASSPGQGASRRNTEAFF	TGTGCCAGCAGCCCCGGACAGGGGGCGTCGAGGCGAAACACTGAAGCTTTCTTT
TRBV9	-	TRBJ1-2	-	CASSAQGSLYGYTF	TGTGCCAGCAGCGCACAGGGATCTCTCTATGGCTACACCTTC
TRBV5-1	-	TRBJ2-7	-	CASSLPDRWDSYEQYF	TGCGCCAGCAGCTTGCCCGACAGGTGGGATTCCTACGAGCAGTACTTC
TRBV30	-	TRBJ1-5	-	CAWSTIDSNQPQHF	TGTGCCTGGAGCACTATCGATAGCAATCAGCCCCAGCATTTT
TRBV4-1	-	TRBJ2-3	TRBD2	CASSQSPSGRADTQYF	TGCGCCAGCAGCCAAAGTCCTAGCGGGAGGGCAGATACGCAGTATTTT
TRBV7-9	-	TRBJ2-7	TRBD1	CASSRWTGNAYEQYF	TGTGCCAGCAGCCGGTGGACAGGGAACGCCTACGAGCAGTACTTC
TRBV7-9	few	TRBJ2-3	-	CAGNRASTDTQYF	TGTGCCGGGAACAGGGCTTCCACAGATACGCAGTATTTT
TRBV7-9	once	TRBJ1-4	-	CASSPGREKLFF	TGTGCCAGCAGCCCGGGACGCGAAAAACTGTTTTTT
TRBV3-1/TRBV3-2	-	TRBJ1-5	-	CASSLKGAGNQPQHF	TGTGCCAGCAGCCTGAAAGGGGCAGGCAATCAGCCCCAGCATTTT
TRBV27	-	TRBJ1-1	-	CATRAQTGAYSEAFF	TGTGCCACCCGCGCTCAGACGGGGGCTTATTCCGAAGCTTTCTTT